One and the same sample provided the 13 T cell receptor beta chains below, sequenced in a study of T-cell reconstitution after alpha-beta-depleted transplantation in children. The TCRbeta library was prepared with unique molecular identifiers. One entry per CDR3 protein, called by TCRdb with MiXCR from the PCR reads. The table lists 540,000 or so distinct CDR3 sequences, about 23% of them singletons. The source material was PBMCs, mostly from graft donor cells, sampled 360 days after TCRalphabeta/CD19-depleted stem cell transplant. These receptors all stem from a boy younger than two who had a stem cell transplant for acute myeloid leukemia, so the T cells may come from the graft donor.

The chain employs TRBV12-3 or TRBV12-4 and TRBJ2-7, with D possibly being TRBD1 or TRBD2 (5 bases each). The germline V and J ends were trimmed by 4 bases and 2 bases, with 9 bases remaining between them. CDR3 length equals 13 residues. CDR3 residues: CASSYGTTYEQYF. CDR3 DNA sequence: TGTGCCAGCAGTTATGGGACCACCTACGAGCAGTACTTC.

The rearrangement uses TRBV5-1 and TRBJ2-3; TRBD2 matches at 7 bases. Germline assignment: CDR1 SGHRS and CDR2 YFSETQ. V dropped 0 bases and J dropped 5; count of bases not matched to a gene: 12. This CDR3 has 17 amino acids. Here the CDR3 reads CASSLEGSRGEIDTQYF. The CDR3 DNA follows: TGCGCCAGCAGCTTGGAAGGTTCTCGGGGGGAGATAGATACGCAGTATTTT.

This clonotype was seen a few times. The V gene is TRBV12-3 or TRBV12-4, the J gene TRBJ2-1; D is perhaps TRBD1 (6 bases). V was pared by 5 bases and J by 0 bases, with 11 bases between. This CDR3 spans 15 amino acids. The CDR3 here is CASSAGVSSYNEQFF. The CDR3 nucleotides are TGTGCCAGCAGTGCAGGGGTGAGCTCCTACAATGAGCAGTTCTTC.

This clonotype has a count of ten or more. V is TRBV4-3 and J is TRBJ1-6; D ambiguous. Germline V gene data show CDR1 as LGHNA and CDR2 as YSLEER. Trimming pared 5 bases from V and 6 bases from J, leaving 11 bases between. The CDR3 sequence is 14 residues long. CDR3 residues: CASSADTLNSPLHF. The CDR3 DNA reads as TGCGCCAGCAGCGCTGACACTCTTAATTCACCCCTCCACTTT.

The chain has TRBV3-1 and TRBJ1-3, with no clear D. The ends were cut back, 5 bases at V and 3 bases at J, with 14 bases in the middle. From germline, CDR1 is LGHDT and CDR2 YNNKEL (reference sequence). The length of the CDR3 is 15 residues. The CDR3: CASSYFPAYGNTIYF. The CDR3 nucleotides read TGTGCCAGCAGCTATTTCCCAGCTTATGGAAACACCATATATTTT.

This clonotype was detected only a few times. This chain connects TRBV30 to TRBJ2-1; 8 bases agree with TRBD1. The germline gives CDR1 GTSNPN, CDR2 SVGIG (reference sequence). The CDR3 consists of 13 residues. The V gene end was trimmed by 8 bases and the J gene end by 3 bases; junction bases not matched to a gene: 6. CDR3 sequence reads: CARGTGNYNEQFF. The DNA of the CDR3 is TGTGCCCGTGGGACAGGCAACTACAATGAGCAGTTCTTC.

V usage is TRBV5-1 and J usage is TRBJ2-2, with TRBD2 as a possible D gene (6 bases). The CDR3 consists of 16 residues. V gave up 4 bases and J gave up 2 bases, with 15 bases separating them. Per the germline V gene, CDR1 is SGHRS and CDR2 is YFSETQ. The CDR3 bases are TGCGCCAGCAGCATAGCGGCAGGAGCCAACACCGGGGAGCTGTTTTTT. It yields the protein CASSIAAGANTGELFF.

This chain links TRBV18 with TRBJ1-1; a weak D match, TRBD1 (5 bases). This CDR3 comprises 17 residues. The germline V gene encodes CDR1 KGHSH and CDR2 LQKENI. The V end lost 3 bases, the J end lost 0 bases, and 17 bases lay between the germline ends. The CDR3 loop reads CASSPLPGTSMNTEAFF. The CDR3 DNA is TGTGCCAGCTCACCTCTTCCAGGGACTTCCATGAACACTGAAGCTTTCTTT.

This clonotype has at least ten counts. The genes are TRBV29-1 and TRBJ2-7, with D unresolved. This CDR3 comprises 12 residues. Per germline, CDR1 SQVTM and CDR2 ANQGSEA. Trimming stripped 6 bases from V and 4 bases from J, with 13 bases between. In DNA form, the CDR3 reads TGCAGCGTCGGAGCCCCACCTTACGAGCAGTACTTC. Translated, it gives CSVGAPPYEQYF.

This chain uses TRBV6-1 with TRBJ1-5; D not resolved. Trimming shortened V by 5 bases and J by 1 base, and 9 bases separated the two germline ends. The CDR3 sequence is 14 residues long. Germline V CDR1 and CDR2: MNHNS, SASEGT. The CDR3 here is CASSPDGSNQPQHF. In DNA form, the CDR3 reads TGTGCCAGCAGTCCCGACGGGAGCAATCAGCCCCAGCATTTT.

CDR3 nucleotides: TGTGCAAGTCGCACCCGACAGGGCCAAGAGACCCAGTACTTC. It codes for CASRTRQGQETQYF. The chain is built from TRBV12-2 and TRBJ2-5; TRBD1 reflects the table's D call only, with no check against the DNA. TRBV12-2 is assigned pseudogene status. The CDR3 is 14 residues long.

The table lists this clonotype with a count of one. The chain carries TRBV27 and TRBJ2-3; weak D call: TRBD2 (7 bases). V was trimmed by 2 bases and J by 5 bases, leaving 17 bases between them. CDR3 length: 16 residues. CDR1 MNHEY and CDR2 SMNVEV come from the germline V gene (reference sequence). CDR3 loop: CASSLMAPGGKDTQYF. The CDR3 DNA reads TGTGCCAGCAGTTTAATGGCGCCGGGGGGCAAAGATACGCAGTATTTT.

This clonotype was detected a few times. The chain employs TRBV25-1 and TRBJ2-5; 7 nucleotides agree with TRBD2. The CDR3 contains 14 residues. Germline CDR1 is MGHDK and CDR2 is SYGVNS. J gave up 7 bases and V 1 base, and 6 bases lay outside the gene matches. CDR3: CASSEWGGVGTQYF. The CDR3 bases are TGTGCCAGCAGTGAATGGGGAGGGGTTGGGACCCAGTACTTC.